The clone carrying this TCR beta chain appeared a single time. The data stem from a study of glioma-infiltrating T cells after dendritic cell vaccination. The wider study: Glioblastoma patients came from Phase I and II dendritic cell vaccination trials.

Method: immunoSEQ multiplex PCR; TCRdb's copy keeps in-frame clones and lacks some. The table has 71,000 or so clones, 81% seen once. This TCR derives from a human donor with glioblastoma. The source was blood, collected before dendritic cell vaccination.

The CDR3, as DNA: TGTGCCACCAGCAGAGGCGGGGGTCAAGAGACCCAGTACTTC. It is translated as CATSRGGGQETQYF. The V call is TRBV15, the J call TRBJ2-5; 7 nucleotides agree with TRBD2. CDR3 length: 14 residues. After removal of 1 base from V and 2 bases from J, the junction contained 1 base not matched to a gene. The germline gives CDR1 LNHNV, CDR2 YYDKDF (reference sequence).